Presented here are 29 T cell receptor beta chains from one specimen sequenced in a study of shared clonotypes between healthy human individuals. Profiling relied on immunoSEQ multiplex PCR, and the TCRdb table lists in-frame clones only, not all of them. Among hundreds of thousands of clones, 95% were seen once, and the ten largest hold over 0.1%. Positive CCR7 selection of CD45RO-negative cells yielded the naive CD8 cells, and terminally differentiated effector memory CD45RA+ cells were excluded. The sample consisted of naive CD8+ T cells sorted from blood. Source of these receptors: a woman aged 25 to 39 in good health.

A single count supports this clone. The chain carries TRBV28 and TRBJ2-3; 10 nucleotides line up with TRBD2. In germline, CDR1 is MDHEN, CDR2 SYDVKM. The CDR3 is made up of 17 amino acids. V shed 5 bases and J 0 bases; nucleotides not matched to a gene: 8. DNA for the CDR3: TGTGCCAGCAGTCCGACCCGACTAGCGGGTAGCACAGATACGCAGTATTTT. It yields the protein CASSPTRLAGSTDTQYF.

This CDR3 reads CASSDRGDYYGYTF. The CDR3 DNA reads as TGTGCCAGCTCGGACAGGGGGGATTACTATGGCTACACCTTC. The chain carries TRBV19 and TRBJ1-2; 10 bases are a match to TRBD1. Germline V gene sequence: CDR1 LNHDA, CDR2 SQIVND (reference sequence). The CDR3 runs to 14 residues. V was pared by 9 bases and J by 3 bases, with 7 bases of the junction left unmatched.

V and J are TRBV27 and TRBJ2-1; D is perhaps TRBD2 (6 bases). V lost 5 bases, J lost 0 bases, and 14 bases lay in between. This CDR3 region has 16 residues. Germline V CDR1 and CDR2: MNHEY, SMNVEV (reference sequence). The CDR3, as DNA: TGTGCCAGCAGTCACCAAGCGGGCCCCTCCTACAATGAGCAGTTCTTC. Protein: CASSHQAGPSYNEQFF.

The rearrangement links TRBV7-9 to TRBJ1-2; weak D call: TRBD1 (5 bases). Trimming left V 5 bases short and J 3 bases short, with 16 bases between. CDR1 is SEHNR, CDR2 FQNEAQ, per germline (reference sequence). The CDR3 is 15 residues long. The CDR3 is CASSGIPGPDYGYTF. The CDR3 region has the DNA TGTGCCAGCAGCGGGATACCGGGGCCCGACTATGGCTACACCTTC.

CDR3 protein: CASSLQVFTSTDTQYF. For the CDR3, the DNA is TGTGCCAGCAGTCTACAGGTTTTTACTAGCACAGATACGCAGTATTTT. V gene TRBV27 combines with J gene TRBJ2-3, with D possibly being TRBD1 (5 bases). The V gene lost 5 bases and the J gene lost 0 bases, with 15 bases spanning the gap. Germline CDR1 and CDR2: MNHEY and SMNVEV (reference sequence). CDR3 size: 16 residues.

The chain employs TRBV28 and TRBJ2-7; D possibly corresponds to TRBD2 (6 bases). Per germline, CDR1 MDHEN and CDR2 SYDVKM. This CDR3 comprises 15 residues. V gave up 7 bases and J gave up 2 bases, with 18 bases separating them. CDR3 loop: CASTTRWDSPYEQYF. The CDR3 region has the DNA TGTGCCAGCACCACCCGTTGGGACTCTCCCTACGAGCAGTACTTC.

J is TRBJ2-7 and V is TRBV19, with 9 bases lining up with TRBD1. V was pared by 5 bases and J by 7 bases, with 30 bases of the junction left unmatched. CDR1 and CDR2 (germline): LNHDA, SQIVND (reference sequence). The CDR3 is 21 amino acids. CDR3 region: CASSPSPASGAGILGQGEQYF. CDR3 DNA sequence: TGTGCCAGTAGTCCTTCCCCCGCCAGCGGAGCCGGTATCTTAGGACAGGGGGAGCAGTACTTC.

CDR3 in DNA: TGTGCCAGTTCTGGGACAGGTCGGGAAGGCTACACCTTC. Protein sequence: CASSGTGREGYTF. The chain combines TRBV6-6 with TRBJ1-2, with 8 positions matching TRBD1. The CDR3 has 13 residues. Germline V lookup: CDR1 MNHNY, CDR2 SVGAGI (reference sequence). The junction had 11 bases not matched to a gene; V was cut back by 9 bases and J by 8 bases.

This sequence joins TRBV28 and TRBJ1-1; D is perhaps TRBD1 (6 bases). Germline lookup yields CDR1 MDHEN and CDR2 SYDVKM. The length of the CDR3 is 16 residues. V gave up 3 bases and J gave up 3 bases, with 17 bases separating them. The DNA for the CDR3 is TGTGCCAGCAGTTTCCTCTCCGAGGGGGAGGACACTGAAGCTTTCTTT. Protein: CASSFLSEGEDTEAFF. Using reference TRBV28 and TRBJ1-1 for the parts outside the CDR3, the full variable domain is DVKVTQSSRYLVKRTGEKVFLECVQDMDHENMFWYRQDPGLGLRLIYFSYDVKMKEKGDIPEGYSVSREKKERFSLILESASTNQTSMYLCASSFLSEGEDTEAFFGQGTRLTVV.

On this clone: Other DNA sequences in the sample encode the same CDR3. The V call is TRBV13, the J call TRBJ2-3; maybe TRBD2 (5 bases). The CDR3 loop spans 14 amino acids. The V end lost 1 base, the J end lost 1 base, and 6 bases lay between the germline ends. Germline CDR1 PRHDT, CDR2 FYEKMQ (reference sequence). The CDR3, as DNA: TGTGCCAGCAGCTTAGAAGCGGGCACAGATACGCAGTATTTT. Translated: CASSLEAGTDTQYF.

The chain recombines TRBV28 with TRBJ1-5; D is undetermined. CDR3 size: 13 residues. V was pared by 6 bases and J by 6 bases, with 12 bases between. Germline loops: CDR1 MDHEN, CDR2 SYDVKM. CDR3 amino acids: CASRLQFSQPQHF. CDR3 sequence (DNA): TGTGCCAGCAGGTTGCAGTTCAGTCAGCCCCAGCATTTT.

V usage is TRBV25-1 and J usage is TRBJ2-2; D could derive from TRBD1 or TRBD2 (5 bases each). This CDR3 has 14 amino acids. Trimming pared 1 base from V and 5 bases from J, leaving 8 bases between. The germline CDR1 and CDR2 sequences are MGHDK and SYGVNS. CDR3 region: CASSEFGGTGELFF. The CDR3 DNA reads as TGTGCCAGCAGTGAATTTGGGGGTACCGGGGAGCTGTTTTTT.

The CDR3 is CASSPGQGYQPQHF. The DNA of the CDR3 is TGTGCCAGCAGTCCGGGACAGGGGTATCAGCCCCAGCATTTT. The J gene is TRBJ1-5, the V gene TRBV6-5; 10 nucleotides align to TRBD1. Losses at the gene ends were 5 bases for V and 5 bases for J; bases not matched to a gene: 3. This CDR3 region has 14 residues. Germline-derived CDR1 and CDR2 are MNHEY and SVGAGI.

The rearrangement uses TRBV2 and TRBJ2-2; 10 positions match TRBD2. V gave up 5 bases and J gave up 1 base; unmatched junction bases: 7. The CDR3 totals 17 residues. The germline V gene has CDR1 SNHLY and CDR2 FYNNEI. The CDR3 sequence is CASSRVAGGLNTGELFF. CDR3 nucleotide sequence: TGTGCCAGCAGTCGGGTAGCGGGAGGATTGAACACCGGGGAGCTGTTTTTT.

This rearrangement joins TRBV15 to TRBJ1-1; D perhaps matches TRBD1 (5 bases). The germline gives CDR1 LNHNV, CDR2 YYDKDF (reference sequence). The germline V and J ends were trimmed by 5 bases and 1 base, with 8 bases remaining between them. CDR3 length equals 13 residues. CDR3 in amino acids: CATSDSQNTEAFF. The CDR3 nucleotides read TGTGCCACCAGCGACAGCCAGAACACTGAAGCTTTCTTT.

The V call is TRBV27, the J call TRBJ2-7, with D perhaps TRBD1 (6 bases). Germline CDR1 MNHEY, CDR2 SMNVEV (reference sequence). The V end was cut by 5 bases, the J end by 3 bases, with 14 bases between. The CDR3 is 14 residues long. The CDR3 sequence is CASSPGTHLYEQYF. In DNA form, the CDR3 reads TGTGCCAGCAGTCCCGGGACACACCTCTACGAGCAGTACTTC.

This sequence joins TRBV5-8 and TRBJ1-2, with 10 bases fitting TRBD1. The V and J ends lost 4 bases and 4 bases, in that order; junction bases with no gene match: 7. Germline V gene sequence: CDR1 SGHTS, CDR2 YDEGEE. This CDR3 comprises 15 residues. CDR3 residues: CASSRGTGVFYGYTF. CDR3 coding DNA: TGTGCCAGCAGCCGAGGGACAGGGGTCTTCTATGGCTACACCTTC.

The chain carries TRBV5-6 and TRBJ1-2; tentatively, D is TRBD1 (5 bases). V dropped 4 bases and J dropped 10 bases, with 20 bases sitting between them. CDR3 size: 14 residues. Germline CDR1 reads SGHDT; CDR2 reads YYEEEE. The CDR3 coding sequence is TGTGCCAGCAGCCTGGCGACCGGGGCCCTTCACTACACCTTC. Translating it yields CASSLATGALHYTF.

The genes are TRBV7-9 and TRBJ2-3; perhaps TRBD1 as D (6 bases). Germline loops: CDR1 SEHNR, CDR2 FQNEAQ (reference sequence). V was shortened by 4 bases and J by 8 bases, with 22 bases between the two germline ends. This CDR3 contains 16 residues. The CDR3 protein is CASSSLTGLSIFTQYF. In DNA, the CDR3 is TGTGCCAGCAGCTCCCTTACAGGGCTGAGTATATTTACGCAGTATTTT.

CDR3 DNA sequence: TGTGCCAGCAGTTCCTACCAAGAGACCCAGTACTTC. Translated, it gives CASSSYQETQYF. The chain uses TRBV2 and TRBJ2-5; D is unresolved. The CDR3 consists of 12 residues. Trimming removed 5 bases from V and 0 bases from J, with 4 bases in between. Germline CDR1 and CDR2: SNHLY and FYNNEI.

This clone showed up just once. The CDR3 reads CASSEARGASGGQGNTEAFF. CDR3 in DNA: TGTGCCAGCAGTGAAGCGCGGGGGGCCTCCGGCGGACAGGGTAACACTGAAGCTTTCTTT. The chain has TRBV6-1 and TRBJ1-1; 8 bases fit TRBD1. Per the germline V gene, CDR1 is MNHNS and CDR2 is SASEGT. CDR3 size: 20 residues. Trimming at V came to 0 bases and at J to 2 bases, leaving 17 bases not matched to a gene.

This CDR3 reads CASSLGLAEAYEQYF. The DNA for the CDR3 is TGTGCCAGCAGCTTAGGACTAGCGGAGGCCTACGAGCAGTACTTC. V gene TRBV7-9 combines with J gene TRBJ2-7, with 9 bases identical to TRBD2. The CDR3 length is 15 residues. In germline, CDR1 is SEHNR, CDR2 FQNEAQ (reference sequence). The trim removed 1 base at V and 2 bases at J, leaving 3 bases unmatched.

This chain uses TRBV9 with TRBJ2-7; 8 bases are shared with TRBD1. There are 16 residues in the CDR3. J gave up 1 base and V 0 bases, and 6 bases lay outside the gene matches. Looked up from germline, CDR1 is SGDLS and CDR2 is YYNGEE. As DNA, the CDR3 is TGTGCCAGCAGCGTAGACGCACAGGGGGGTTCCTACGAGCAGTACTTC. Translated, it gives CASSVDAQGGSYEQYF.

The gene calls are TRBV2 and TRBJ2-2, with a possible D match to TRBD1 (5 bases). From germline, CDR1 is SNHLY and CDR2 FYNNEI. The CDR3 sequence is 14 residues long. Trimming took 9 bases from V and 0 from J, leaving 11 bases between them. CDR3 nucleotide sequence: TGTGCCAGTAGACAGAAAACGAACACCGGGGAGCTGTTTTTT. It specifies CASRQKTNTGELFF. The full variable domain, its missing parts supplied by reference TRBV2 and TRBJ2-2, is EPEVTQTPSHQVTQMGQEVILRCVPISNHLYFYWYRQILGQKVEFLVSFYNNEISEKSEIFDDQFSVERPDGSNFTLKIRSTKLEDSAMYFCASRQKTNTGELFFGEGSRLTVL.

The CDR3 coding sequence is TGCAGTGCGGGGGAGGACAATGAGCAGTTCTTC. Residues: CSAGEDNEQFF. This sequence joins TRBV20-1 and TRBJ2-1, with D possibly TRBD2 on 6 matching bases. V was cut by 6 bases and J by 5 bases, with 8 bases left in between. This CDR3 contains 11 residues. Germline lookup yields CDR1 DFQATT and CDR2 SNEGSKA (reference sequence).

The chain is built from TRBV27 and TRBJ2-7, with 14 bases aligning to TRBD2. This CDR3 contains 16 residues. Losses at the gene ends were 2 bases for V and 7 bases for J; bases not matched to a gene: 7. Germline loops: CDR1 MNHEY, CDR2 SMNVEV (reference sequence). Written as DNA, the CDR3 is TGTGCCAGCAGTTTAGGTGCCGGGACTAGCGGGAGAGAGCAGTACTTC. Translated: CASSLGAGTSGREQYF.

CDR3 in DNA: TGTGCCAGCAGCCCGGCAATGGGGTCAGGCTACGAGCAGTACTTC. Amino acid sequence: CASSPAMGSGYEQYF. V and J are TRBV11-3 and TRBJ2-7; D call uncertain. V lost 5 bases to trimming and J lost 3 bases, with 17 bases between them. The germline gives CDR1 SGHNT, CDR2 YENEEA. This CDR3 has 15 residues.

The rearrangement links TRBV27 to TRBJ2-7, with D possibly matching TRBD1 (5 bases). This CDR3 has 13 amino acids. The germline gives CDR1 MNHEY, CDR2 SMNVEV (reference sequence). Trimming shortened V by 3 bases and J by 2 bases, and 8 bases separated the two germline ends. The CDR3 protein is CASSLTEAYEQYF. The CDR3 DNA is TGTGCCAGCAGTTTGACAGAGGCCTACGAGCAGTACTTC.

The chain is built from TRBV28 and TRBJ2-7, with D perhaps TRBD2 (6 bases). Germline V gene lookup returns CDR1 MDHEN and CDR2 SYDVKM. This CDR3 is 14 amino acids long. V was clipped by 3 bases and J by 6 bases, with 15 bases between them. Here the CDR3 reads CASSLRGIEREQYF. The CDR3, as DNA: TGTGCCAGCAGTTTGCGGGGAATCGAGCGCGAGCAGTACTTC.